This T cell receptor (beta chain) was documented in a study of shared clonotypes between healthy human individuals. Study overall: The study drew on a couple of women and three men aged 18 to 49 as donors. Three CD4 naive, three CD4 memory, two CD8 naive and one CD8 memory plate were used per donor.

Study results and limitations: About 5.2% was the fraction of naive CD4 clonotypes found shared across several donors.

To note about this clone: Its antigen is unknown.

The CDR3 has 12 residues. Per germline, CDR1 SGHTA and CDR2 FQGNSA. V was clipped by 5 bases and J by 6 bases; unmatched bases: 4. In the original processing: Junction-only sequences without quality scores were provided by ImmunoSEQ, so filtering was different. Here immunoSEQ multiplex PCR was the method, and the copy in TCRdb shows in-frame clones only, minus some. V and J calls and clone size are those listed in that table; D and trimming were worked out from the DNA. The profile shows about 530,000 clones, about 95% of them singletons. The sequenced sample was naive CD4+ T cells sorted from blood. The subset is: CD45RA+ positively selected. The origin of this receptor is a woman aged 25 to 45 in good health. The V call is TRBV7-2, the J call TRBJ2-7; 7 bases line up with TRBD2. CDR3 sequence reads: CASSRTRSEQYF. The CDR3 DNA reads TGTGCCAGCAGCAGGACTAGGAGCGAGCAGTACTTC.